This T cell receptor beta chain was observed in a study of cytomegalovirus exposure and HLA in healthy donors. With 60 Vbeta and 13 Jbeta primers, the PCR was carried out. Some clones are missing from TCRdb's copy, which holds only in-frame ones; the method was immunoSEQ multiplex PCR. Seen in this sample are fewer than 50,000 clones; the ten most common clones hold about 8%. About this clone itself: The antigen remains undetermined.

Study-wide results and caveats: Reportedly, fewer N-insertions than the approximately 700-donor mean appeared in an Asian-associated ancestry cluster in a later analysis. Sequencing likely produced, as an artifact, a cluster of highly shared sequence variants.

The sequenced sample was PBMCs. This clonotype was obtained from a male donor in good health and CMV-seronegative.

The CDR3 DNA follows: TGTGCCAGCAGCTTAAGGGGACAGGGAACAGATACGCAGTATTTT. This translates into CASSLRGQGTDTQYF. The V call is TRBV7-2, the J call TRBJ2-3; 9 positions match TRBD1. The germline V gene encodes CDR1 SGHTA and CDR2 FQGNSA. Losses at the gene ends were 2 bases for V and 3 bases for J; bases not matched to a gene: 3. CDR3 length: 15 amino acids.